Reported below is one TCR beta chain. One end of the junction does not line up with germline, which may come from a read error. The data originate from a study of blood T cell repertoires in COVID-19. Study at large: Samples representing acute and convalescent COVID-19 were sourced from the United States, Italy and Spain. PBMCs, B-cell-depleted T cells, or T cells provided the cDNA or gDNA that made up the material.

Authors' analysis steps: By means of reference gene primer amplification, nucleated cell counts were estimated. The assay was immunoSEQ multiplex PCR, and TCRdb's table has in-frame clones only and misses some. Clone size and V and J calls were adopted from that table, with D and trimming inferred from the DNA. The sample has about 190,000 clones; less than 90% are singletons. This CDR3 is 17 amino acids long. The V gene's germline CDR1 is SSHAT and CDR2 FNYEAQ (reference sequence). This clonotype was obtained from a man between 70 and 80 years old with active or convalescent COVID-19. Sequencing was performed on peripheral blood. This chain connects TRBV7-7 to TRBJ1-1; D is perhaps TRBD1 (6 bases). CDR3 nucleotides: TGTGCTAGCAGTTTTAGAACTAACAGGGAATTGAACACTGAAGCTTTCTTT. It translates to CASSFRTNRELNTEAFF.